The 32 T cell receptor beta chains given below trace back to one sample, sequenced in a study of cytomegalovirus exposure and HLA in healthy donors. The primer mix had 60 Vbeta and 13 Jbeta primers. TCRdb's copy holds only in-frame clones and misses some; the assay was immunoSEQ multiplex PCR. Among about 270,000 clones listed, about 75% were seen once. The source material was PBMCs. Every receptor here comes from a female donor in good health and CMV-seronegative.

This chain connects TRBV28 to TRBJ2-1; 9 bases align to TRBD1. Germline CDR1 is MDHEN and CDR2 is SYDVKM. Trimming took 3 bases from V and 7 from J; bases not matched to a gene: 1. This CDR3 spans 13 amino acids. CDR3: CASSFGTGNEQFF. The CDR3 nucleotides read TGTGCCAGCAGTTTCGGGACAGGGAATGAGCAGTTCTTC.

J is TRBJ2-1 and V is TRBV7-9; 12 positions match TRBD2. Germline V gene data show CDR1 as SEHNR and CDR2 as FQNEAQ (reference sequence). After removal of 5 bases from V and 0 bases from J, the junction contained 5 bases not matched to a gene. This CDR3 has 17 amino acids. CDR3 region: CASSLLAGGPSYNEQFF. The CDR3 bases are TGTGCCAGCAGCCTCCTAGCGGGAGGGCCCTCCTACAATGAGCAGTTCTTC.

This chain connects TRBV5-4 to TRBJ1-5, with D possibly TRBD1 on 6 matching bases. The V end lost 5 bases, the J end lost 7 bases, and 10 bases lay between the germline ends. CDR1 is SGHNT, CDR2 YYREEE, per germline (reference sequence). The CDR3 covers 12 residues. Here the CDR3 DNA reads TGTGCCAGCAGACACAGGGAACAGCCCCAGCATTTT. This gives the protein CASRHREQPQHF.

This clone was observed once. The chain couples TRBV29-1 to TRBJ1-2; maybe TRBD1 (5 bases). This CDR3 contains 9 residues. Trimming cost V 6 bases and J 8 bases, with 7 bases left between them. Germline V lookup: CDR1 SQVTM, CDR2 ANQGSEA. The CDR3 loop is CSVGGGYTF. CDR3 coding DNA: TGCAGCGTGGGGGGAGGCTACACCTTC.

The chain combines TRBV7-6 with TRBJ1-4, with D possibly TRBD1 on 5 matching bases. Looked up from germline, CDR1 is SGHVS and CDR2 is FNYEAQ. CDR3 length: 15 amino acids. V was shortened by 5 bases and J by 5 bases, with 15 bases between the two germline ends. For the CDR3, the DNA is TGTGCCAGCAGCCGTCCTCGTGGGGCAAATGAAAAACTGTTTTTT. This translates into CASSRPRGANEKLFF.

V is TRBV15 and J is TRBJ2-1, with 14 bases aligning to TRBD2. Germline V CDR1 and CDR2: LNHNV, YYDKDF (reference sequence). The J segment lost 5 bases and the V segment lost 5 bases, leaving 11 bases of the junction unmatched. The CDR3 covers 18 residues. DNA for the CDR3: TGTGCCACCAGCCCCCGACTAGCGGGAGGGCCGAGAAACAATGAGCAGTTCTTC. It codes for CATSPRLAGGPRNNEQFF.

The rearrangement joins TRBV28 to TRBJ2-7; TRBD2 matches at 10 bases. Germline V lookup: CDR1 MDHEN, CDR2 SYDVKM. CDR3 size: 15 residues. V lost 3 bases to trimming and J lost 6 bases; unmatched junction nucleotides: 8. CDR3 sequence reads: CASSFSLAGEGEQYF. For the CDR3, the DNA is TGTGCCAGCAGTTTCAGTCTAGCGGGAGAAGGCGAGCAGTACTTC.

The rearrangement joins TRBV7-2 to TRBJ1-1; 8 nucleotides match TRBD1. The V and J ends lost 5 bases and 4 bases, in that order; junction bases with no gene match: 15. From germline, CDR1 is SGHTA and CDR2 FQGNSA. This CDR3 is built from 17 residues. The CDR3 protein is CASSMGTSDRGGTEAFF. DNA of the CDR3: TGTGCCAGCAGCATGGGGACAAGCGACAGGGGTGGCACTGAAGCTTTCTTT.

CDR3 protein: CALWLRGTEAFF. CDR3 nucleotides: TGTGCCTTATGGCTGAGAGGCACTGAAGCTTTCTTT. This sequence joins TRBV2 and TRBJ1-1; D not certain. There are 12 residues in the CDR3. The germline gives CDR1 SNHLY, CDR2 FYNNEI. Trimming removed 11 bases at V and 4 bases at J, with 14 bases between.

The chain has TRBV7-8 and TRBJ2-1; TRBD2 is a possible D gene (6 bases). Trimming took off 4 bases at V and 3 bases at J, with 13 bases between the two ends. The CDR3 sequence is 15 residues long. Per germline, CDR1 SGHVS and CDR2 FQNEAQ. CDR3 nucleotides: TGTGCCAGCAGCTCGAGTAGCGGTAACTACAATGAGCAGTTCTTC. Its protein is CASSSSSGNYNEQFF.

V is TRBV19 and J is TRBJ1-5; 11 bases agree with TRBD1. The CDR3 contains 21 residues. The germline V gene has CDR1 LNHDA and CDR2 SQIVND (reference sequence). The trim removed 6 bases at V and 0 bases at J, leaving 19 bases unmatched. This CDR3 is CASRKSGTGGPGDYSNQPQHF. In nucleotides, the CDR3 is TGTGCCAGTAGGAAATCCGGGACAGGGGGTCCAGGGGACTATAGCAATCAGCCCCAGCATTTT. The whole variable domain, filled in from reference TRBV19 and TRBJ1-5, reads DGGITQSPKYLFRKEGQNVTLSCEQNLNHDAMYWYRQDPGQGLRLIYYSQIVNDFQKGDIAEGYSVSREKKESFPLTVTSAQKNPTAFYLCASRKSGTGGPGDYSNQPQHFGDGTRLSIL.

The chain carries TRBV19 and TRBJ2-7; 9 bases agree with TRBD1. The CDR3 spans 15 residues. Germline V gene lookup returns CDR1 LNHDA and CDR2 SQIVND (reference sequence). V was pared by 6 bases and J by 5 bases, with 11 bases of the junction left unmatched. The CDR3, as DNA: TGTGCCAGTAGCCAAACCCGGGACAGGGTTCACGAGCAGTACTTC. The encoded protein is CASSQTRDRVHEQYF.

The CDR3 loop reads CASGQGAGNTEAFF. The DNA for the CDR3 is TGTGCCTCCGGACAGGGGGCTGGGAACACTGAAGCTTTCTTT. The chain employs TRBV30 and TRBJ1-1, with 11 bases matching TRBD1. Germline V CDR1 and CDR2: GTSNPN, SVGIG (reference sequence). The CDR3 loop spans 14 amino acids. Losses at the gene ends were 7 bases for V and 1 base for J; bases not matched to a gene: 5.

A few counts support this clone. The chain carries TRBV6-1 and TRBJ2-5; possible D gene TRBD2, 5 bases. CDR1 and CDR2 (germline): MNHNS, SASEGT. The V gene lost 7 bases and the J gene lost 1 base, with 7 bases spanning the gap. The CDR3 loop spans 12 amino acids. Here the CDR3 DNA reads TGTGCCAGCACGAGGGTCCAAGAGACCCAGTACTTC. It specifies CASTRVQETQYF.

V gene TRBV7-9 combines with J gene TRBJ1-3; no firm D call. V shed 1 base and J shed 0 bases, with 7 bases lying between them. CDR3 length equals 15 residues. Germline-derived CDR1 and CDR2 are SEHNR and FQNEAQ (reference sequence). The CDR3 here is CASSLGLFSGNTIYF. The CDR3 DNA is TGTGCCAGCAGCTTAGGACTTTTCTCTGGAAACACCATATATTTT.

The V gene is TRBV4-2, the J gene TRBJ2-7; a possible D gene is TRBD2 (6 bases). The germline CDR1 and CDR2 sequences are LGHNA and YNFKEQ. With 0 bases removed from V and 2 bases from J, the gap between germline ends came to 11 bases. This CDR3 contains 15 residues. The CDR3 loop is CASSQEIGGAYEQYF. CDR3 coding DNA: TGTGCCAGCAGCCAAGAAATCGGAGGGGCCTACGAGCAGTACTTC.

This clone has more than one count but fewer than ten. The CDR3 protein is CASSQGTGNYNEQFF. The CDR3 DNA follows: TGCGCCAGCAGCCAAGGGACAGGGAATTACAATGAGCAGTTCTTC. The chain joins TRBV4-1 to TRBJ2-1; 8 bases are shared with TRBD1. The CDR3 loop spans 15 amino acids. J lost 4 bases, V lost 1 base, and 3 bases had no gene match. Germline V gene sequence: CDR1 MGHRA, CDR2 YSYEKL.

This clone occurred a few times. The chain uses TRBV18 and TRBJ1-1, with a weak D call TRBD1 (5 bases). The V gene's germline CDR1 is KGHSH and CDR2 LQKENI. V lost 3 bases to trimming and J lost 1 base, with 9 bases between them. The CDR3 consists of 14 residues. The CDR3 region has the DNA TGTGCCAGCTCACCTCCGGGGGGGAACACTGAAGCTTTCTTT. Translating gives CASSPPGGNTEAFF.

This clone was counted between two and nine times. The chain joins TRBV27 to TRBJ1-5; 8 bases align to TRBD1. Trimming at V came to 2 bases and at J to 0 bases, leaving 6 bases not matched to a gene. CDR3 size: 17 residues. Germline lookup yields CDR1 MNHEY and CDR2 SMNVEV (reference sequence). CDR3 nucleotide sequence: TGTGCCAGCAGTTTAAGCAGGGGGCCCAATAGCAATCAGCCCCAGCATTTT. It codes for CASSLSRGPNSNQPQHF.

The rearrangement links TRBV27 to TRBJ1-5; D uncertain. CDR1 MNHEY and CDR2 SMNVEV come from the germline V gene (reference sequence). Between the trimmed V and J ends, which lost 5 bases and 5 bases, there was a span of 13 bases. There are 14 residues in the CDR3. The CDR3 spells CASSTGRLHQPQHF. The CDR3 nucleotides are TGTGCCAGCAGTACCGGACGACTACATCAGCCCCAGCATTTT.

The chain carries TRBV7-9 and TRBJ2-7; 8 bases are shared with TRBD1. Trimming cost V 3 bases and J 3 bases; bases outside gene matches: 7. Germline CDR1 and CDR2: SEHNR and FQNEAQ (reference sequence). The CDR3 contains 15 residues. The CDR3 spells CASSLTGEVYYEQYF. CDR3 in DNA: TGTGCCAGCAGCTTGACAGGGGAGGTCTACTACGAGCAGTACTTC.

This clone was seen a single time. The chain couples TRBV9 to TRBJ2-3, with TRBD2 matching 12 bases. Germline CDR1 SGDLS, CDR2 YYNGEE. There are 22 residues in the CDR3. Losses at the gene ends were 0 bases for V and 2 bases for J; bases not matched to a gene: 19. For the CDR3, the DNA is TGTGCCAGCAGCGTAGCTTCGTCCTCGGGTCTAGCGGGAGGGCTCAACACAGATACGCAGTATTTT. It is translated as CASSVASSSGLAGGLNTDTQYF. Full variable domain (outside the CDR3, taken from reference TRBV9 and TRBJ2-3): DSGVTQTPKHLITATGQRVTLRCSPRSGDLSVYWYQQSLDQGLQFLIQYYNGEERAKGNILERFSAQQFPDLHSELNLSSLELGDSALYFCASSVASSSGLAGGLNTDTQYFGPGTRLTVL.

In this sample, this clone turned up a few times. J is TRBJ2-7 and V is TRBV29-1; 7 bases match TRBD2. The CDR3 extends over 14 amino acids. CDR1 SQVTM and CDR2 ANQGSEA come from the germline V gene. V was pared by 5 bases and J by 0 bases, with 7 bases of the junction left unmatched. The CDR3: CSVTSGGSSYEQYF. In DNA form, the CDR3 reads TGCAGCGTTACCTCTGGCGGGAGCTCCTACGAGCAGTACTTC.

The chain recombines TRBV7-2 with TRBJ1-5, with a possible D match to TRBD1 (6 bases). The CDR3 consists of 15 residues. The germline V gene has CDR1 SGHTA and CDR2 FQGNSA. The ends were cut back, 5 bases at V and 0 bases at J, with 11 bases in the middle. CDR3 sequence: CASSPRGNSNQPQHF. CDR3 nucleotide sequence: TGTGCCAGCAGCCCGAGGGGGAATAGCAATCAGCCCCAGCATTTT. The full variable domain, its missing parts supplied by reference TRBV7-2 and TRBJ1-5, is GAGVSQSPSNKVTEKGKDVELRCDPISGHTALYWYRQSLGQGLEFLIYFQGNSAPDKSGLPSDRFSAERTGGSVSTLTIQRTQQEDSAVYLCASSPRGNSNQPQHFGDGTRLSIL.

The CDR3 DNA is TGTGCCAGCAGAGACAGGGAACGAAGTGGCGAGCAGTACTTC. It specifies CASRDRERSGEQYF. The V call is TRBV6-6, the J call TRBJ2-7, with 7 bases aligning to TRBD1. The CDR3 covers 14 residues. Looked up from germline, CDR1 is MNHNY and CDR2 is SVGAGI (reference sequence). Trimming removed 6 bases from V and 6 bases from J; junction bases left unmatched: 11.

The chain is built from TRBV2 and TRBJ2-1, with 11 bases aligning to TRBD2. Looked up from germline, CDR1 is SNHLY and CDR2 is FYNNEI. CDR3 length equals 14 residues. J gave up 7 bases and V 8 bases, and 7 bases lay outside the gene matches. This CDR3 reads CASGGTSGPNEQFF. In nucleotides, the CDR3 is TGTGCCAGCGGGGGGACTAGCGGACCTAATGAGCAGTTCTTC.

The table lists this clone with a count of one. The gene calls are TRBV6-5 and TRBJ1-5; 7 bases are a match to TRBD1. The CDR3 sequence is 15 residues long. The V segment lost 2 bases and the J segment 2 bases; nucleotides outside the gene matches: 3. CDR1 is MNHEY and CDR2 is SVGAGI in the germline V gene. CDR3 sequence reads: CASSYRGRGNQPQHF. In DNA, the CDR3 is TGTGCCAGCAGTTACAGGGGGCGCGGCAATCAGCCCCAGCATTTT.

The CDR3 nucleotides are TGTGCCTGGAGTGTCCGGGACACCATATATTTT. This gives the protein CAWSVRDTIYF. This sequence joins TRBV30 and TRBJ1-3; D is undetermined. The CDR3 loop spans 11 amino acids. Trimming cost V 0 bases and J 8 bases, with 5 bases left between them. Germline V CDR1 and CDR2: GTSNPN, SVGIG (reference sequence).

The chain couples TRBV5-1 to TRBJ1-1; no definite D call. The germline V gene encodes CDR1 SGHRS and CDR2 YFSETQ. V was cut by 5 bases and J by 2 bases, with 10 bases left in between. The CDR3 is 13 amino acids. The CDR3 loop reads CASRLIVNTEAFF. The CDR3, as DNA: TGCGCCAGCAGGTTAATCGTAAACACTGAAGCTTTCTTT.

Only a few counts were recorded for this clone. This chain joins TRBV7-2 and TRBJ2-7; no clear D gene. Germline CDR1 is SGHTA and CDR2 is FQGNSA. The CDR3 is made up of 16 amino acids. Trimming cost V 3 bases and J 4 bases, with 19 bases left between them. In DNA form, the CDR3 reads TGTGCCAGCAGCTTTAGCTCGGCCCGCACCCCATACGAGCAGTACTTC. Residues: CASSFSSARTPYEQYF.

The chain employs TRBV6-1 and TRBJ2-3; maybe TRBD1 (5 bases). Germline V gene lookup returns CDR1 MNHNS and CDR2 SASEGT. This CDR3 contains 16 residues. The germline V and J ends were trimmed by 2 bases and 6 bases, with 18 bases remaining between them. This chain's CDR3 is CASSERFRGAADTQYF. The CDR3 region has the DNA TGTGCCAGCAGTGAAAGATTTAGGGGCGCAGCGGATACGCAGTATTTT.

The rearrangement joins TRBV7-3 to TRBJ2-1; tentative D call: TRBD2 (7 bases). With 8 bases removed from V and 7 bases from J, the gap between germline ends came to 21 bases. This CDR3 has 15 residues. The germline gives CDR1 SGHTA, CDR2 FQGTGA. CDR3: CASGRTAAGANEQFF. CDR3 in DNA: TGTGCCAGCGGCCGGACAGCGGCGGGAGCGAATGAGCAGTTCTTC.